This TCR beta chain was documented in a study of CD8 T cells in ankylosing spondylitis. Trimming shortened V by 5 bases and J by 1 base, and 14 bases separated the two germline ends. Per germline, CDR1 SGHTA and CDR2 FQGNSA. CDR3 length: 16 residues. Via MiXCR, TCRdb re-called the 5' RACE reads, giving one row per CDR3 protein. The sample holds some 350,000 distinct CDR3 sequences, approximately 14% seen once. The receptor was isolated from a male donor with ankylosing spondylitis or in good health (not recorded which). The chain is built from TRBV7-2 and TRBJ2-2, with a tentative D call TRBD1 (5 bases). Sequencing used blood, either unsorted or a sorted T cell fraction (not recorded which). CDR3 region: CASSPLRGLNTGELFF. The CDR3 bases are TGTGCCAGCAGCCCCCTTAGGGGTTTGAACACCGGGGAGCTGTTTTTT.